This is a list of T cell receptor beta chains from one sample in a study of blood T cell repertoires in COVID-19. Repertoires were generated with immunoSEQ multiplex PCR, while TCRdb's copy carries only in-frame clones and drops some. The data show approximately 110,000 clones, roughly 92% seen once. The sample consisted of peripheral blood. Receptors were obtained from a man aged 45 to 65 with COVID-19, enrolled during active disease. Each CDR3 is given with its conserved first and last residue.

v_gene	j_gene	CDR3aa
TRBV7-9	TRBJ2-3	CASSFPSGSYDTQYF
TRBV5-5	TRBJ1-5	CASSLEYRVGQPQHF
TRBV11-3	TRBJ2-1	CASSSNSNEQFF
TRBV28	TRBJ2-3	CASSRPSGSSTDTQYF
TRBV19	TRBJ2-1	CASVDHSGERPYNEQFF
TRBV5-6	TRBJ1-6	CASRTGGDWSPLHF
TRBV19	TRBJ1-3	CASSPDRVSGNTIYF
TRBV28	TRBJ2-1	CASSWPGQSYNEQFF
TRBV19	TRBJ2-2	CASSIQLAGGTGELFF
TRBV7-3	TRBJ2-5	CASSLNRGFPTQYF
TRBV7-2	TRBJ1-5	CASSSRQGNQPQHF
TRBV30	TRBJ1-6	CAWGQSSPLHF
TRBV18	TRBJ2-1	CASSPLEGANEQFF
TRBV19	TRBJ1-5	CASSPQAQGSNQPQHF
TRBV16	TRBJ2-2	CASSQSTGGTGELFF
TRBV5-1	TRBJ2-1	CASSRSGTTYNEQFF
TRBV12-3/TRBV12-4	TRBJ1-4	CASSAQGGEKLFF
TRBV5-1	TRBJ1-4	CASGETGTNEKLFF
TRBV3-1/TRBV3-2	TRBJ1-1	CASSDNVNTEAFF
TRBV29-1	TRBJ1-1	CSVEHRVEAFF
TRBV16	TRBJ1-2	CASSAGDYGYTF
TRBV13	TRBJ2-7	CASSVGGRSSYEQYF
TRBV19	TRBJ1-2	CASRRTGEGYGYTF
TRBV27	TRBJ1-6	CASSPMRVNSPLHF
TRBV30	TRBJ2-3	CAWWGGDTQYF
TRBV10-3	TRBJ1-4	CATHPGTGGEKLFF
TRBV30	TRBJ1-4	CAWSPSSEKLFF
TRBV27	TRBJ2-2	CASSAGTSGRGELFF
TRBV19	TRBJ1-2	CASSNGRSADGYTF
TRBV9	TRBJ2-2	CASSVVSGSTGELFF
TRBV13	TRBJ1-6	CASTVTGVVGSPLHF
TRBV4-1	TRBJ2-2	CASSQVQGGNTGELFF
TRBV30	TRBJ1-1	CAWTQGQVTEAFF
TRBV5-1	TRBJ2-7	CASSSGTYEQYF
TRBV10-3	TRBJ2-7	CAISPSGAANYEQYF
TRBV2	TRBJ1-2	CASSEATQAPSYTF
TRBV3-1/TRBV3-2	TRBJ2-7	CASSQGGQAEQYF
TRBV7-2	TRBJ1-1	CASRLGGTEAFF
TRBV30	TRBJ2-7	CAWRSGVSNSYEQYF
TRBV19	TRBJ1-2	CASSSWGHRGYTF
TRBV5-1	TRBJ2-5	CASSLVPGGDETQYF
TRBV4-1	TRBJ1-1	CASSQDRTGPNTEAFF
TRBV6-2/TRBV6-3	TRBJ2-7	CASSSALYEQYF
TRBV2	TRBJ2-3	CASTPTSGSTDTQYF
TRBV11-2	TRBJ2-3	CASSPQVDTQYF
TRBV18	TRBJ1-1	CASSQIDRNTEAFF